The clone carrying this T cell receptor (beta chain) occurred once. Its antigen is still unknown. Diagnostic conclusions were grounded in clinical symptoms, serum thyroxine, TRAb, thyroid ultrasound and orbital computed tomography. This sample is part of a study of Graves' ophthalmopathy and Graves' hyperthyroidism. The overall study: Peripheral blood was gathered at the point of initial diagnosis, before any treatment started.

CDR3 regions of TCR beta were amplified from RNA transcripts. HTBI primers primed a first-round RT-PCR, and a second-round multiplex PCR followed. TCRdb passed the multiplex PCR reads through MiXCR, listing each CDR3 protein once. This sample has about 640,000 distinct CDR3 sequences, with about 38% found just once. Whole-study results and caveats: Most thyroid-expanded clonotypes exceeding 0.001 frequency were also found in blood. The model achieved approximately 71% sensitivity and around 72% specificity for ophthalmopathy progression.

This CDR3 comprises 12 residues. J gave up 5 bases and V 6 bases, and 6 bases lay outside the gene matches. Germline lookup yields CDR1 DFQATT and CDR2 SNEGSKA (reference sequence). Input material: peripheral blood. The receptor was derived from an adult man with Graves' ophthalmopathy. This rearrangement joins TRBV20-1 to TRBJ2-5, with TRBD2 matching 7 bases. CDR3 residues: CSAPGGYETQYF. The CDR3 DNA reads TGCAGTGCCCCGGGAGGTTATGAGACCCAGTACTTC.